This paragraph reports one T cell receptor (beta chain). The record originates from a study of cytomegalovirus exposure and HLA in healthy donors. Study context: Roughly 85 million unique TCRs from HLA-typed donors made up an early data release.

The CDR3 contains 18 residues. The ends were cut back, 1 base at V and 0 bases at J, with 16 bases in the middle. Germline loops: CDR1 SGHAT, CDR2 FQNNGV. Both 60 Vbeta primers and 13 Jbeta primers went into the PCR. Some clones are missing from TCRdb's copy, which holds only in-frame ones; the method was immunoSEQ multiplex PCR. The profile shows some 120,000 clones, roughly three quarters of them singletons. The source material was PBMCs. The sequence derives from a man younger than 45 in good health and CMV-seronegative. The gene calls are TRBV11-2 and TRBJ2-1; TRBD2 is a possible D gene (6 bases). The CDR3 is CASSLGGPGLGSYNEQFF. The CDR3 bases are TGTGCCAGCAGCTTAGGGGGACCGGGACTCGGCTCCTACAATGAGCAGTTCTTC.